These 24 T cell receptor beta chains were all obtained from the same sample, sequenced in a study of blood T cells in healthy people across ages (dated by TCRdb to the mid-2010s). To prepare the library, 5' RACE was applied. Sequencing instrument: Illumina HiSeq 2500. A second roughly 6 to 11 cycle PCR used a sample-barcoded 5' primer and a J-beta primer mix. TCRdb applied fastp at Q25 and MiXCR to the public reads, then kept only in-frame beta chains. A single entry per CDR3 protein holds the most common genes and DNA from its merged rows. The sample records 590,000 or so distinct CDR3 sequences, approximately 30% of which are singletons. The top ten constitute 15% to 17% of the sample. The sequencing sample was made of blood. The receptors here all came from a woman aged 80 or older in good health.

CDR3 bases: TGTGCCAGCAGCTTAGATGGACAGGGGAAGTACGAGCAGTACTTC. Its protein is CASSLDGQGKYEQYF. This rearrangement joins TRBV7-6 to TRBJ2-7, with 9 bases identical to TRBD1. After removal of 1 base from V and 4 bases from J, the junction contained 5 bases not matched to a gene. In germline, CDR1 is SGHVS, CDR2 FNYEAQ. This CDR3 comprises 15 residues.

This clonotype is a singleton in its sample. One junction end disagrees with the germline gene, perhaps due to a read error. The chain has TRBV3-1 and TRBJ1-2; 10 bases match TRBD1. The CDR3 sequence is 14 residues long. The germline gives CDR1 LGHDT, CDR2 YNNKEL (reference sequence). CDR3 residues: CANSQGQGNYGYTF. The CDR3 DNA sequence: TGTGCCAACAGCCAGGGACAGGGGAACTATGGCTACACCTTC.

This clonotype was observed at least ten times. The CDR3 here is CSASRHAQGGGEQYF. For the CDR3, the DNA is TGCAGTGCTAGCCGCCATGCGCAGGGTGGAGGAGAGCAGTACTTC. The chain has TRBV20-1 and TRBJ2-7; the D call may be TRBD1 or TRBD2 (5 bases each). There are 15 residues in the CDR3. Trimming took off 3 bases at V and 7 bases at J, with 22 bases between the two ends. The germline gives CDR1 DFQATT, CDR2 SNEGSKA (reference sequence).

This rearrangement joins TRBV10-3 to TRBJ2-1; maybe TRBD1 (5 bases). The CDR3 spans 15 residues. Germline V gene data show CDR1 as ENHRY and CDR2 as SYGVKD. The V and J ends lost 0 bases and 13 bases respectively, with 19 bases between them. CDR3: CAISESGAAQETQFF. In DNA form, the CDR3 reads TGTGCCATCAGTGAGTCAGGGGCAGCCCAAGAGACCCAGTTCTTC.

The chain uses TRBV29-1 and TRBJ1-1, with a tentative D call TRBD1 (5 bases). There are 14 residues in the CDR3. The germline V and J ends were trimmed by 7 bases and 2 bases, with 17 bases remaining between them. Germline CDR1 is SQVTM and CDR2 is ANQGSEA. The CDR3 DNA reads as TGCAGCGCCATAGGCGGGGGGTCCAACACTGAAGCTTTCTTT. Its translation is CSAIGGGSNTEAFF.

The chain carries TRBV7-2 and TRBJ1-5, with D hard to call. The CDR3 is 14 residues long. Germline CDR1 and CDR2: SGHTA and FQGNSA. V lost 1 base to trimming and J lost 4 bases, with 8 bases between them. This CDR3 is CASSLVWDNQPQHF. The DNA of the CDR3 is TGTGCCAGCAGCTTAGTTTGGGATAATCAGCCCCAGCATTTT.

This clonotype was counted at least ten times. The CDR3 loop reads CSVEGPGGDTQYF. The CDR3 region has the DNA TGCAGCGTTGAAGGACCCGGTGGGGATACGCAGTATTTT. The rearrangement joins TRBV29-1 to TRBJ2-3; D is uncertain. Germline loops: CDR1 SQVTM, CDR2 ANQGSEA. V was cut by 1 base and J by 6 bases, with 11 bases left in between. The CDR3 loop spans 13 amino acids.

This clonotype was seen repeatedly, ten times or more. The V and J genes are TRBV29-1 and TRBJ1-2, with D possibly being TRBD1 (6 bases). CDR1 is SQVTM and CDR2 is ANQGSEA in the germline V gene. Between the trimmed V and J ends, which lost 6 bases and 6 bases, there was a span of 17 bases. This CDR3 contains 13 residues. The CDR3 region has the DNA TGCAGCGTCGATACAGGGATTAATAATGGCTACACCTTC. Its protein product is CSVDTGINNGYTF.

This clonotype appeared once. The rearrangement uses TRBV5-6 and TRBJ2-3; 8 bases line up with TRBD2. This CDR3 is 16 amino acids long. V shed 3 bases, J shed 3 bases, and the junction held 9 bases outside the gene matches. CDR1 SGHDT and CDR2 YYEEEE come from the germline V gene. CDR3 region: CASSSFRGGRTDTQYF. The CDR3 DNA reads TGTGCCAGCAGCTCGTTCCGCGGGGGGAGGACAGATACGCAGTATTTT.

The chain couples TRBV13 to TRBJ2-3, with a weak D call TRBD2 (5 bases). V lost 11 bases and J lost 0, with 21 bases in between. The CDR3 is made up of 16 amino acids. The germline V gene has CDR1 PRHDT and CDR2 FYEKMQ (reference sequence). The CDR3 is CAGNLDIALSTDTQYF. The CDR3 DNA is TGTGCCGGCAACTTAGACATAGCGCTAAGCACAGATACGCAGTATTTT.

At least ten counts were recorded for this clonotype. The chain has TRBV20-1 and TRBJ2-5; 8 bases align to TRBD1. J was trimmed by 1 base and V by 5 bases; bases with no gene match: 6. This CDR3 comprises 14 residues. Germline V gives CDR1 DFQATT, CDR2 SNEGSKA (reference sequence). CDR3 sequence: CSARTDRGQETQYF. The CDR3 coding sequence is TGCAGTGCTCGAACTGACAGGGGCCAAGAGACCCAGTACTTC.

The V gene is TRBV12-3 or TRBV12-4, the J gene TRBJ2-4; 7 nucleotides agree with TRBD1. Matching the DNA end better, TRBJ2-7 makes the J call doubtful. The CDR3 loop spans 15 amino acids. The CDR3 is CASSNPTGLTDEQYF. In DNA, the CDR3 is TGTGCCAGCAGTAACCCGACAGGGCTCACGGACGAGCAGTACTTC.

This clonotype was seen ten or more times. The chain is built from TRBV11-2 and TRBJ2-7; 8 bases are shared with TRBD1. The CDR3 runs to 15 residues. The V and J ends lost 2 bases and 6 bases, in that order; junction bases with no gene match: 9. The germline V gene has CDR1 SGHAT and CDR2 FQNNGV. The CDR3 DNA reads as TGTGCCAGCAGCTTAAATGCCGGGACAGGCTCCGAGCAGTACTTC. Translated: CASSLNAGTGSEQYF.

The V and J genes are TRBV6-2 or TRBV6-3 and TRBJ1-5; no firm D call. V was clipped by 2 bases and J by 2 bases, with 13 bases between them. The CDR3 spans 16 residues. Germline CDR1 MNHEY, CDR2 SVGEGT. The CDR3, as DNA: TGTGCCAGCAGTTACAAGATAACATCAGGCAATCAGCCCCAGCATTTT. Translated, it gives CASSYKITSGNQPQHF.

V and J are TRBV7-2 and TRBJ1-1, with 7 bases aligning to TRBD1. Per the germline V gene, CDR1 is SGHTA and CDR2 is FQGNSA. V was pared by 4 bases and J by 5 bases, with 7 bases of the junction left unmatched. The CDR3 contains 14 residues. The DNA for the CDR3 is TGTGCCAGCAGCTCAACGACAGGGAATACTGAAGCTTTCTTT. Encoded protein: CASSSTTGNTEAFF.

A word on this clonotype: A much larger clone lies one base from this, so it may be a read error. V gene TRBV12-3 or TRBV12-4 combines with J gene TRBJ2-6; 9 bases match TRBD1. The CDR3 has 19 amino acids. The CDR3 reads CASSLDRGTISKGANVLIF. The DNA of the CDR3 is TGTGCCAGCAGTTTGGACAGGGGCACCATAAGCAAGGGGGCCAACGTCCTGATTTTC.

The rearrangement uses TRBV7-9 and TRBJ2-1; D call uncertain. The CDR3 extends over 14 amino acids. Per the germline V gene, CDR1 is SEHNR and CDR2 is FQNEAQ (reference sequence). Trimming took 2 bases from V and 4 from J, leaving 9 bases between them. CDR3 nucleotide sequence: TGTGCCAGCAGCTTACCTCGACCTTACAATGAGCAGTTCTTC. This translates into CASSLPRPYNEQFF.

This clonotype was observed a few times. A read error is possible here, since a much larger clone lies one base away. The CDR3 sequence is CASSPSGNSYEQYF. In DNA form, the CDR3 reads TGTGCCAGCAGTCCCTCGGGGAACTCCTACGAGCAGTACTTC. The gene calls are TRBV6-2 or TRBV6-3 and TRBJ2-7; weak D call: TRBD2 (5 bases). Trimming took 5 bases from V and 0 from J, leaving 11 bases between them. CDR1 is MNHEY, CDR2 SVGEGT, per germline. The length of the CDR3 is 14 residues.

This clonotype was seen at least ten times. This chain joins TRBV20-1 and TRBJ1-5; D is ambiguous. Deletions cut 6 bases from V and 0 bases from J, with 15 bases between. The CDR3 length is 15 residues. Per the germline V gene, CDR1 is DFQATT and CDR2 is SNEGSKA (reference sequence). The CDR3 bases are TGCAGTGCCCAACCTGACACGTATAGCAATCAGCCCCAGCATTTT. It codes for CSAQPDTYSNQPQHF.

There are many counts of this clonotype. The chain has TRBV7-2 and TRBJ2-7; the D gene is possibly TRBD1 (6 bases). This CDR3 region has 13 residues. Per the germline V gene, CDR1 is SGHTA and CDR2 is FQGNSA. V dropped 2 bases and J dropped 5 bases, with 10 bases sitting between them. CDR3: CASSLYRADEQYF. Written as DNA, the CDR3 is TGTGCCAGCAGCTTATACAGGGCGGACGAGCAGTACTTC.

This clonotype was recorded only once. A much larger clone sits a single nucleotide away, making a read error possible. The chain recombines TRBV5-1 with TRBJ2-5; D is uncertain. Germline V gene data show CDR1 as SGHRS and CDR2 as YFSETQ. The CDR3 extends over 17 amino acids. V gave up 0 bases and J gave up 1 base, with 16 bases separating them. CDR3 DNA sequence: TGCGCCAGCAGCTTGGGCCGTTCAGGTTCCTTCCAAGAGACCCAGTACTTC. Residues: CASSLGRSGSFQETQYF.

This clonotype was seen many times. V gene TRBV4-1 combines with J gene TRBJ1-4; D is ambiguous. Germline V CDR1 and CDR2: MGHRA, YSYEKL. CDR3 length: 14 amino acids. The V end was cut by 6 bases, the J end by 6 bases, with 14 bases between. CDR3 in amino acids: CASSEPRAHEKLFF. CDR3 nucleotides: TGCGCCAGCAGTGAGCCCCGGGCCCATGAAAAACTGTTTTTT.

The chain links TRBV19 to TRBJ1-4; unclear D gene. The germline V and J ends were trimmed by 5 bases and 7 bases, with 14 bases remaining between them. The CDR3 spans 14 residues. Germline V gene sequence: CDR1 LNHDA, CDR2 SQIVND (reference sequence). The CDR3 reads CASSRFQEGEKLFF. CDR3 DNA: TGTGCCAGTAGTCGTTTCCAGGAAGGTGAAAAACTGTTTTTT.

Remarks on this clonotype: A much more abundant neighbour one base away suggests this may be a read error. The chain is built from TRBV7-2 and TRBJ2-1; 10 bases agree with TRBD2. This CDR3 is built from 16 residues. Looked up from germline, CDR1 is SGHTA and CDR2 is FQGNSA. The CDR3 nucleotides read TGTGCCAGCAGCTTGGCCGGGACTAGCGTGTACAATGAGCGGTTCTTC. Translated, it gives CASSLAGTSVYNERFF.